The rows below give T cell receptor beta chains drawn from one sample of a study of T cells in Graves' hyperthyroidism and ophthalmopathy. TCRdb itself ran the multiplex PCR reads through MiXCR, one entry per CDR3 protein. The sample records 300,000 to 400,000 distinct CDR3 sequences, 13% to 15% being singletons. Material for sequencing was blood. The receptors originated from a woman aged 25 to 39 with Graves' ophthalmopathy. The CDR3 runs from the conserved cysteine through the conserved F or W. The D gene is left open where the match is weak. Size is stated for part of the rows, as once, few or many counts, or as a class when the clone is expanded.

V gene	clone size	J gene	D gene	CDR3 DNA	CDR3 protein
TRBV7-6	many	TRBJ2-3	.	TGTGCCAGCAGCTTGGGCTCCGCCGGGGCAGATACGCAGTATTTT	CASSLGSAGADTQYF
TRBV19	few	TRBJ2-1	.	TGTGCCAGTAGGAGCCGTCCACCCTACAATGAGCAGTTCTTC	CASRSRPPYNEQFF
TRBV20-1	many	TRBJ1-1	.	TGCAGTGCTAAGCGCGGGGCCACTGAAGCTTTCTTT	CSAKRGATEAFF
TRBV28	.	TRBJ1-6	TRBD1	TGTGCCAGCAGTCAGGACAGGGCAAGGAATTCACCCCTCCACTTT	CASSQDRARNSPLHF
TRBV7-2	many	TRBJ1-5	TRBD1	TGTGCCAGCAGCCAACGGGACAGTAGCTATAGCAATCAGCCCCAGCATTTT	CASSQRDSSYSNQPQHF
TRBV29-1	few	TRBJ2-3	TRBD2	TGCAGCGTTGAGGGCGGGGGGGTATGGGGCACGCAGTATTTT	CSVEGGGVWGTQYF
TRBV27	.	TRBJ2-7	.	TGTGCCAGCTGGACCACCCCCTACGAGCAGTACTTC	CASWTTPYEQYF
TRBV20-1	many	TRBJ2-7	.	TGCAGTGCTAGGGACGGTCCCTACGAGCAGTACTTC	CSARDGPYEQYF
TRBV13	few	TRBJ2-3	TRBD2	TGTGCCAGCAGCCCATCCACTCTAGCGGGGGCCGCCACAGATACGCAGTATTTT	CASSPSTLAGAATDTQYF
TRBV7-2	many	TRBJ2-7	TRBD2	TGTGCCAGCAGCTTAGAGGCGGGGGGTTTGGGCGAGCAGTACTTC	CASSLEAGGLGEQYF
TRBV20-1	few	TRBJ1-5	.	TGCAGTGCTAGTCGCAGGGAGCTCAATCAGCCCCAGCATTTT	CSASRRELNQPQHF
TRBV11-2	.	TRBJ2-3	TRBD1	TGTGTCAGCAGACATTACCACCGGGACAGGGTGACAGATGCGCAGTATTTT	CVSRHYHRDRVTDAQYF
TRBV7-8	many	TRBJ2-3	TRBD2	TGTGCCAGCAGCTTAACGACTAGCGGAGATACGCAGTATTTT	CASSLTTSGDTQYF
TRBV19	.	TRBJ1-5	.	TGTGCCAGTAGTAACCTTCCTATGAATCAGCCCCAGCATTTT	CASSNLPMNQPQHF
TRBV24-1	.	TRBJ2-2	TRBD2	TGTGCCACCAGTGATCAGGGACTAGCGGCGAACACCGGGGAGCTGTTTTTT	CATSDQGLAANTGELFF
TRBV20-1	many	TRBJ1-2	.	TGCAGTGCTATCCCGCCCGGGAGCGATGGCTACACCTTC	CSAIPPGSDGYTF
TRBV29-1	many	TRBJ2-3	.	TGCAGCGTCGGGACAGGGAGAATTGGCGGGGGGGCGGATACGCAGTATTTT	CSVGTGRIGGGADTQYF
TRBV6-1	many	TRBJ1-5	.	TGTGCCAGCAGTTATACAGGTTATAGCAATCAGCCCCAGCATTTT	CASSYTGYSNQPQHF
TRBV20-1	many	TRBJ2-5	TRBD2	TGCAGTGCTAGATCTCGGACTAGCGGGGGTGAGACCCAGTACTTC	CSARSRTSGGETQYF
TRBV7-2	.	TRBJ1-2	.	TGTGCCAGCAGCTCCCCCGGGTCTCTTGGTTATGGCTACACCTTC	CASSSPGSLGYGYTF
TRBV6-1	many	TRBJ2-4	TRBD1	TGTGCCAGCAGCGACCCGGGACAGGGGGTAGCCAAAAACATTCAGTACTTC	CASSDPGQGVAKNIQYF
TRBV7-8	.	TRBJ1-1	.	TGTGCCAGCAGCTTCTCGCGGGGGGGCCCGAACACTGAAGCTTTCTTT	CASSFSRGGPNTEAFF
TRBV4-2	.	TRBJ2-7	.	TGTGCCAGCAGCCAAGTTAGCTCCGGGGCCTCCTACGAGCAGTACTTC	CASSQVSSGASYEQYF
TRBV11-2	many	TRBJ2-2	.	TGTGCCAGCAGCTTAGTCTACTCCGCGGGCACCGGGGAGCTGTTTTTT	CASSLVYSAGTGELFF
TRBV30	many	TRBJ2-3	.	TGTGCCGGACGGGTCACAGATACGCAGTATTTT	CAGRVTDTQYF
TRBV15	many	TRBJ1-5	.	TGTGCCACCAGCAGACAGGGTGGGGATCAGCCCCAGCATTTT	CATSRQGGDQPQHF
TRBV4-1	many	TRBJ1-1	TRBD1	TGCGCCAGCAGCCAGCGGGGACAGTTGAACACTGAAGCTTTCTTT	CASSQRGQLNTEAFF
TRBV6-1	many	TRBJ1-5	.	TGTGCCAGCAGTGAAGGGCGCAATCAGCCCCAGCATTTT	CASSEGRNQPQHF
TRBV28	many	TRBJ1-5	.	TGTGCCAGCGAGTCTAGCAATCAGCCCCAGCATTTT	CASESSNQPQHF
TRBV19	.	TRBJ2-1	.	TGTGCCAGTAGTATAATTCAGGGTGAATTCAATGAGCAGTTCTTC	CASSIIQGEFNEQFF
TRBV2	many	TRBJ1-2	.	TGTGCCAGCAGCGAGAACAGGTTCTATGGCTACACCTTC	CASSENRFYGYTF
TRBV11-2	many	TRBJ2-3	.	TGTGCCAGCAGGTTCGTGGTGGGCACAGATACGCAGTATTTT	CASRFVVGTDTQYF
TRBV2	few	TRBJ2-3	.	TGTGCCAGCAGTGTACAGACCAGCACAGATACGCAGTATTTT	CASSVQTSTDTQYF
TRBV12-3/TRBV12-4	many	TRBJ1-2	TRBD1	TGTGCCAGTAGAAGCGACAGGGGGCCAAACTATGGCTACACCTTC	CASRSDRGPNYGYTF
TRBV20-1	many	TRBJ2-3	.	TGCAGTGCTATTAGACAGGGAGGTACGCAGTATTTT	CSAIRQGGTQYF
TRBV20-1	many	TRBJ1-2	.	TGCAGTGCTAGAGAGAGTAACTATGGCTACACCTTC	CSARESNYGYTF
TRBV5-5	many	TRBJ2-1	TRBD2	TGTGCCAGCAGTCCCTCTCTCTCAGCGGGGGGGCCGAGTTTGGCCAATGAGCAGTTCTTC	CASSPSLSAGGPSLANEQFF
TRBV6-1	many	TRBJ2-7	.	TGTGCCAGCAGTCGACGGACTGAGCTGGACGAGCAGTACTTC	CASSRRTELDEQYF